This T cell receptor (beta chain) was sequenced for a study of cytomegalovirus exposure and HLA in healthy donors. Study-wide points: An analysis was carried out at a later point. It showed that HLA-associated TCR beta chains were more clonally expanded than equally common non-associated chains.

Details on this clone: Antigen: not known.

V dropped 6 bases and J dropped 7 bases, with 6 bases sitting between them. This CDR3 comprises 10 residues. CDR1 MDHEN and CDR2 SYDVKM come from the germline V gene. This PCR relied on a set of 60 Vbeta primers and 13 Jbeta primers. Using immunoSEQ multiplex PCR, the repertoire was profiled, and TCRdb retains in-frame clones only, with some absent. The sample records more than 90,000 clones, 76% being singletons. The clonotype was recovered from a man in his forties or fifties in good health and CMV-seronegative. The specimen sequenced was PBMCs. The chain couples TRBV28 to TRBJ1-1; no firm D call. The CDR3 sequence is CASSLSEAFF. The CDR3 coding sequence is TGTGCCAGCAGCCTTAGTGAAGCTTTCTTT.